The 19 T cell receptor beta chains presented below share a single source sample, sequenced in a study of blood T cell repertoires in COVID-19. Produced via immunoSEQ multiplex PCR; TCRdb's table is partial and in-frame only. In the table there are about 170,000 clones, around 87% of which are singletons. The sequenced sample consisted of peripheral blood. All receptors derive from a woman of 80 years or more with COVID-19, enrolled during active disease.

This clone has a handful of counts. This chain links TRBV7-9 with TRBJ2-1; 8 bases match TRBD2. Germline CDR1 SEHNR, CDR2 FQNEAQ (reference sequence). V was pared by 0 bases and J by 8 bases, with 9 bases of the junction left unmatched. The CDR3 runs 16 residues. The CDR3 loop is CASSLAGTRTDDEQFF. The CDR3 nucleotides read TGTGCCAGCAGCTTAGCGGGGACTAGAACAGATGATGAGCAGTTCTTC.

This chain uses TRBV5-1 with TRBJ1-3; D not certain. CDR1 SGHRS and CDR2 YFSETQ come from the germline V gene. The ends were cut back, 4 bases at V and 0 bases at J, with 5 bases in the middle. This CDR3 contains 13 residues. CDR3 residues: CASSASSGNTIYF. The CDR3 coding sequence is TGCGCCAGCAGCGCCAGCTCTGGAAACACCATATATTTT. The full variable domain, in which reference TRBV5-1 and TRBJ1-3 provide the parts outside the CDR3, is KAGVTQTPRYLIKTRGQQVTLSCSPISGHRSVSWYQQTPGQGLQFLFEYFSETQRNKGNFPGRFSGRQFSNSRSEMNVSTLELGDSALYLCASSASSGNTIYFGEGSWLTVV.

V and J are TRBV28 and TRBJ2-7; D ambiguous. The CDR3 has 14 residues. Germline lookup yields CDR1 MDHEN and CDR2 SYDVKM. V was trimmed by 7 bases and J by 0 bases, leaving 13 bases between them. CDR3 protein: CASKKDSYSYEQYF. In nucleotides, the CDR3 is TGTGCCAGCAAGAAAGATTCCTACTCCTACGAGCAGTACTTC.

The chain links TRBV5-1 to TRBJ2-6; D gene uncertain. Trimming stripped 0 bases from V and 3 bases from J, with 19 bases between. From germline, CDR1 is SGHRS and CDR2 YFSETQ. The CDR3 has 19 amino acids. The DNA of the CDR3 is TGCGCCAGCAGCTTGGCCCTAGTGGCAGCCGGCTTTGGGGCCAACGTCCTGACTTTC. This encodes CASSLALVAAGFGANVLTF.

The CDR3 protein is CASSIAGQSTEAFF. Here the CDR3 DNA reads TGTGCCAGTAGTATAGCGGGACAGAGCACTGAAGCTTTCTTT. The chain links TRBV19 to TRBJ1-1; 7 bases fit TRBD1. Trimming cost V 1 base and J 4 bases; bases outside gene matches: 3. This CDR3 region has 14 residues. Germline V CDR1 and CDR2: LNHDA, SQIVND (reference sequence).

The chain employs TRBV10-3 and TRBJ2-5; possibly TRBD2 for D (6 bases). The V end lost 2 bases, the J end lost 2 bases, and 12 bases lay between the germline ends. This CDR3 comprises 15 residues. CDR1 ENHRY and CDR2 SYGVKD come from the germline V gene. This CDR3 is CAISESGSRQETQYF. As DNA, the CDR3 is TGTGCCATCAGTGAGAGCGGGTCCCGACAAGAGACCCAGTACTTC.

The V gene is TRBV7-3, the J gene TRBJ1-1; 7 positions agree with TRBD1. This CDR3 contains 13 residues. The V gene end was trimmed by 4 bases and the J gene end by 5 bases; junction bases not matched to a gene: 4. Germline loops: CDR1 SGHTA, CDR2 FQGTGA. Here the CDR3 reads CASSSQGGTEAFF. CDR3 bases: TGTGCCAGCAGCTCCCAGGGGGGTACTGAAGCTTTCTTT.

V usage is TRBV9 and J usage is TRBJ1-2, with 8 nucleotides matching TRBD1. The germline CDR1 and CDR2 sequences are SGDLS and YYNGEE. Germline trimming cut 3 bases from V and 4 bases from J; bases unmatched to any gene: 8. The CDR3 extends over 15 amino acids. CDR3 protein: CASSAFQGAAYGYTF. In DNA form, the CDR3 reads TGTGCCAGCAGCGCCTTCCAGGGGGCAGCCTATGGCTACACCTTC.

The chain is built from TRBV18 and TRBJ2-7; possible D gene TRBD2, 5 bases. Trimming stripped 2 bases from V and 3 bases from J, with 11 bases between. CDR3 length: 14 amino acids. The germline CDR1 and CDR2 sequences are KGHSH and LQKENI. The DNA for the CDR3 is TGTGCCAGCTCACCAGGCCTAGCTTACTACGAGCAGTACTTC. Translated: CASSPGLAYYEQYF.

The chain employs TRBV28 and TRBJ2-7; 7 bases match TRBD1. Trimming cost V 6 bases and J 3 bases; bases outside gene matches: 8. CDR3 size: 14 residues. CDR1 MDHEN and CDR2 SYDVKM come from the germline V gene. CDR3: CASRQQGIGYEQYF. In nucleotides, the CDR3 is TGTGCCAGCAGACAACAGGGGATTGGCTACGAGCAGTACTTC.

The CDR3 DNA sequence: TGTGCCAGCAGTGTCCAGGGAAAGTCTGAAGCTTTCTTT. As protein: CASSVQGKSEAFF. The V gene is TRBV25-1, the J gene TRBJ1-1, with TRBD1 as a possible D gene (5 bases). The CDR3 contains 13 residues. Germline V gene lookup returns CDR1 MGHDK and CDR2 SYGVNS. Trimming removed 4 bases at V and 6 bases at J, with 12 bases between. The full variable domain, in which reference TRBV25-1 and TRBJ1-1 provide the parts outside the CDR3, is EADIYQTPRYLVIGTGKKITLECSQTMGHDKMYWYQQDPGMELHLIHYSYGVNSTEKGDLSSESTVSRIRTEHFPLTLESARPSHTSQYLCASSVQGKSEAFFGQGTRLTVV.

The chain links TRBV11-2 to TRBJ1-2, with D maybe TRBD1 (6 bases). Trimming cost V 1 base and J 3 bases, with 9 bases left between them. The CDR3 totals 14 residues. Germline CDR1 SGHAT, CDR2 FQNNGV. Here the CDR3 reads CASSLGAGDYGYTF. The DNA for the CDR3 is TGTGCCAGCAGCTTAGGGGCAGGGGACTATGGCTACACCTTC.

The rearrangement uses TRBV6-5 and TRBJ2-7; D is unresolved. The CDR3 is 12 amino acids. V gave up 8 bases and J gave up 0 bases, with 8 bases separating them. Germline V gene sequence: CDR1 MNHEY, CDR2 SVGAGI. In DNA, the CDR3 is TGTGCCAGCCGGAGTGTCTCCTACGAGCAGTACTTC. Amino acids: CASRSVSYEQYF.

About this clone: The same CDR3 is also encoded by other DNA sequences in this sample. The CDR3: CASSRTATNEKLFF. The CDR3, as DNA: TGTGCCAGCAGTCGGACTGCAACTAATGAAAAACTGTTTTTT. The V call is TRBV6-5, the J call TRBJ1-4, with unresolved D. Germline lookup yields CDR1 MNHEY and CDR2 SVGAGI. The CDR3 contains 14 residues. The germline V and J ends were trimmed by 5 bases and 0 bases, with 7 bases remaining between them.

This rearrangement joins TRBV7-8 to TRBJ2-1, with 8 bases fitting TRBD1. Germline trimming cut 5 bases from V and 5 bases from J; bases unmatched to any gene: 11. CDR1 and CDR2 (germline): SGHVS, FQNEAQ. The CDR3 runs to 16 residues. The CDR3: CASSLRQGRLDNEQFF. Written as DNA, the CDR3 is TGTGCCAGCAGCCTTCGACAGGGGAGGTTAGACAATGAGCAGTTCTTC.

The chain couples TRBV27 to TRBJ1-3; D call uncertain. V lost 5 bases to trimming and J lost 0 bases, with 8 bases between them. This CDR3 comprises 14 residues. Germline V lookup: CDR1 MNHEY, CDR2 SMNVEV (reference sequence). As DNA, the CDR3 is TGTGCCAGCAGTCCCACTAGCTCTGGAAACACCATATATTTT. Protein sequence: CASSPTSSGNTIYF.

The chain links TRBV30 to TRBJ2-3, with D possibly TRBD1 on 5 matching bases. CDR3 size: 15 residues. Trimming stripped 3 bases from V and 4 bases from J, with 17 bases between. Germline values: CDR1 GTSNPN, CDR2 SVGIG (reference sequence). CDR3 protein: CAWSPSGRVPDTQYF. For the CDR3, the DNA is TGTGCCTGGAGCCCTTCGGGCAGGGTGCCAGATACGCAGTATTTT.

A remark on this clone: A read error may produce the germline difference seen at one junction end. The chain uses TRBV28 and TRBJ1-2; D is ambiguous. This CDR3 contains 12 residues. In germline, CDR1 is MDHEN, CDR2 SYDVKM. The CDR3 reads CASTIPAGKPDF. For the CDR3, the DNA is TGTGCCAGCACTATTCCTGCGGGGAAACCTGACTTC.

The V call is TRBV3-1 (or the pseudogene TRBV3-2), the J call TRBJ1-2, with 9 bases identical to TRBD1. The CDR3 contains 16 residues. From germline, CDR1 is LGHDT and CDR2 YNNKEL (reference sequence). V lost 1 base, J lost 6 bases, and 9 bases stayed unmatched. CDR3 sequence (DNA): TGTGCCAGCAGCCAAGTGGGGGGACAGGGACTTAATGGCTACACCTTC. Translated, it gives CASSQVGGQGLNGYTF.